Included here is one T cell receptor (beta chain) sequence, with context. The record originates from a study of T cell responses to AZD1222 COVID-19 vaccine. The CDR3 has 13 amino acids. Germline CDR1 reads MDHEN; CDR2 reads SYDVKM. Trimming removed 11 bases from V and 3 bases from J, with 16 bases in between. Data came from immunoSEQ multiplex PCR; TCRdb stores just in-frame clones and leaves some out. The sample contains some 95,000 clones, 89% of which appear only once. The sample consisted of peripheral blood, taken on day 0 of MenACWY control vaccination. This TCR came from an adult in good health. The J gene is TRBJ1-2, the V gene TRBV28; D is uncertain. This chain's CDR3 is CAHRPAADYGYTF. CDR3 sequence (DNA): TGTGCCCACCGCCCGGCAGCGGACTATGGCTACACCTTC.